These 18 T cell receptor beta chains share one sample of origin, sequenced in a study of circulating and synovial CD4+ cells in juvenile arthritis. Profiled with immunoSEQ multiplex PCR; TCRdb holds only in-frame clones, not every one. Among about 34,000 clones listed, around 95% were seen once. Material: CD4+ T cells from blood. These receptors came from a human donor with juvenile idiopathic arthritis.

V gene TRBV5-1 combines with J gene TRBJ2-2, with 11 bases fitting TRBD2. The CDR3 length is 15 residues. The germline gives CDR1 SGHRS, CDR2 YFSETQ. Trimming removed 1 base from V and 4 bases from J; junction bases left unmatched: 0. Here the CDR3 DNA reads TGCGCCAGCAGCTTGACTAGCGGGGGCACCGGGGAGCTGTTTTTT. This translates into CASSLTSGGTGELFF.

The chain has TRBV28 and TRBJ2-3, with a possible D match to TRBD2 (7 bases). Trimming took 5 bases from V and 5 from J, leaving 14 bases between them. Germline values: CDR1 MDHEN, CDR2 SYDVKM. The CDR3 totals 14 residues. CDR3 nucleotide sequence: TGTGCCAGCAGTAGAACAGGGAGGGGAGATACGCAGTATTTT. Translated: CASSRTGRGDTQYF.

This clone was seen only once. The chain has TRBV9 and TRBJ2-1; a weak D match, TRBD1 (6 bases). Trimming shortened V by 0 bases and J by 3 bases, and 10 bases separated the two germline ends. This CDR3 has 15 residues. The V gene's germline CDR1 is SGDLS and CDR2 YYNGEE. The CDR3 nucleotides are TGTGCCAGCAGCGTAGCAGGGGACGACTACAATGAGCAGTTCTTC. It encodes CASSVAGDDYNEQFF.

The rearrangement joins TRBV7-9 to TRBJ1-1; D may be TRBD1 (6 bases). CDR1 SEHNR and CDR2 FQNEAQ come from the germline V gene (reference sequence). The germline V and J ends were trimmed by 5 bases and 1 base, with 11 bases remaining between them. This CDR3 has 14 residues. CDR3 in amino acids: CASSRWTANTEAFF. CDR3 DNA: TGTGCCAGCAGCCGTTGGACAGCGAACACTGAAGCTTTCTTT.

The chain combines TRBV4-1 with TRBJ2-5, with 7 bases matching TRBD1. The V gene end was trimmed by 5 bases and the J gene end by 1 base; junction bases not matched to a gene: 4. In germline, CDR1 is MGHRA, CDR2 YSYEKL. This CDR3 has 14 residues. CDR3 nucleotides: TGCGCCAGCAGCAGAGGGGGCAGCCAAGAGACCCAGTACTTC. As protein: CASSRGGSQETQYF.

The V gene is TRBV5-6, the J gene TRBJ1-5; TRBD1 is a possible D gene (6 bases). CDR3 length: 16 residues. The germline gives CDR1 SGHDT, CDR2 YYEEEE. The V end was cut by 2 bases, the J end by 3 bases, with 15 bases between. CDR3 sequence: CASSLLRPGVNQPQHF. CDR3 in DNA: TGTGCCAGCAGCTTATTACGTCCAGGGGTCAATCAGCCCCAGCATTTT.

V usage is TRBV14 and J usage is TRBJ2-5, with TRBD2 identical over 9 bases. The CDR3 runs 15 residues. J was trimmed by 2 bases and V by 4 bases; bases with no gene match: 5. From germline, CDR1 is SGHDN and CDR2 FVKESK. In nucleotides, the CDR3 is TGTGCCAGCAGCCTTCTAGCGGGATTACAAGAGACCCAGTACTTC. Amino acids: CASSLLAGLQETQYF.

J is TRBJ2-1 and V is TRBV6-1, with TRBD1 matching 7 bases. CDR3 size: 15 residues. The germline CDR1 and CDR2 sequences are MNHNS and SASEGT. V lost 6 bases to trimming and J lost 2 bases; unmatched junction nucleotides: 7. The CDR3 sequence: CASSLVRGPYNEQFF. CDR3 nucleotides: TGTGCCAGCAGCCTGGTGAGGGGGCCCTACAATGAGCAGTTCTTC.

The chain recombines TRBV2 with TRBJ2-3; 8 nucleotides agree with TRBD2. V shed 7 bases, J shed 2 bases, and the junction held 11 bases outside the gene matches. CDR1 and CDR2 (germline): SNHLY, FYNNEI. CDR3 size: 16 residues. In DNA, the CDR3 is TGTGCCAGCACCTATGGGGGAGCGGGGGTCACAGATACGCAGTATTTT. Its protein product is CASTYGGAGVTDTQYF. The complete variable domain, with remaining parts taken from reference TRBV2 and TRBJ2-3, reads EPEVTQTPSHQVTQMGQEVILRCVPISNHLYFYWYRQILGQKVEFLVSFYNNEISEKSEIFDDQFSVERPDGSNFTLKIRSTKLEDSAMYFCASTYGGAGVTDTQYFGPGTRLTVL.

V gene TRBV6-5 combines with J gene TRBJ1-3, with 8 bases lining up with TRBD1. This CDR3 contains 13 residues. The junction had 1 base not matched to a gene; V was cut back by 5 bases and J by 4 bases. Looked up from germline, CDR1 is MNHEY and CDR2 is SVGAGI. In DNA, the CDR3 is TGTGCCAGCAGTCGACAGGGGGGAAACACCATATATTTT. Its protein is CASSRQGGNTIYF.

The genes are TRBV10-3 and TRBJ2-7; possible D gene TRBD2, 6 bases. The CDR3 covers 13 residues. CDR1 ENHRY and CDR2 SYGVKD come from the germline V gene. The V end was cut by 3 bases, the J end by 7 bases, with 13 bases between. CDR3 nucleotides: TGTGCCATCAGTGACGGGGGAACGGGGGAGCAGTACTTC. Protein product: CAISDGGTGEQYF.

This chain connects TRBV5-4 to TRBJ1-4; 8 nucleotides line up with TRBD1. The CDR3 consists of 14 residues. CDR1 is SGHNT and CDR2 is YYREEE in the germline V gene (reference sequence). Trimming removed 3 bases from V and 3 bases from J; junction bases left unmatched: 1. Here the CDR3 reads CASSWDRSNEKLFF. The DNA for the CDR3 is TGTGCCAGCAGCTGGGACAGGTCTAATGAAAAACTGTTTTTT.

This chain links TRBV6-1 with TRBJ2-7, with D perhaps matching TRBD1 (5 bases). Trimming took 3 bases from V and 0 from J, leaving 9 bases between them. The CDR3 totals 14 residues. Germline V gene lookup returns CDR1 MNHNS and CDR2 SASEGT. The CDR3 sequence is CASSDRAVSYEQYF. The CDR3 DNA follows: TGTGCCAGCAGTGACAGGGCCGTCTCCTACGAGCAGTACTTC.

V and J are TRBV28 and TRBJ1-2; 9 positions match TRBD1. J lost 3 bases, V lost 10 bases, and 9 bases had no gene match. The CDR3 has 14 residues. Germline assignment: CDR1 MDHEN and CDR2 SYDVKM. This CDR3 reads CATAGTGRYYGYTF. The CDR3 DNA reads TGTGCCACCGCCGGGACAGGGAGATACTATGGCTACACCTTC.

The chain recombines TRBV27 with TRBJ1-2; the D gene is possibly TRBD1 (5 bases). Looked up from germline, CDR1 is MNHEY and CDR2 is SMNVEV (reference sequence). The CDR3 consists of 16 residues. V was clipped by 4 bases and J by 8 bases, with 23 bases between them. The CDR3 protein is CASSSFRDSKRGGYTF. The DNA of the CDR3 is TGTGCCAGCAGTTCGTTCCGGGACTCCAAGAGGGGAGGCTACACCTTC.

This sequence joins TRBV6-6 and TRBJ1-2, with a possible D match to TRBD1 (5 bases). CDR3 length equals 11 residues. The germline CDR1 and CDR2 sequences are MNHNY and SVGAGI (reference sequence). Trimming pared 8 bases from V and 3 bases from J, leaving 7 bases between. For the CDR3, the DNA is TGTGCCAGCGGCAGGGACTATGGCTACACCTTC. This translates into CASGRDYGYTF.

This clone was counted once. The genes are TRBV27 and TRBJ2-7, with D possibly being TRBD1 (6 bases). This CDR3 spans 17 amino acids. CDR1 is MNHEY, CDR2 SMNVEV, per germline (reference sequence). Trimming removed 9 bases from V and 2 bases from J, with 26 bases in between. The CDR3 bases are TGTGCCAGTACGAGACAGGAGGTCTCTTTAAATACCTACGAGCAGTACTTC. Encoded protein: CASTRQEVSLNTYEQYF.

This clone was counted once. The chain employs TRBV7-9 and TRBJ2-5; TRBD1 matches 10 bases. Germline loops: CDR1 SEHNR, CDR2 FQNEAQ (reference sequence). The J segment lost 4 bases and the V segment lost 4 bases, leaving 6 bases of the junction unmatched. The CDR3 contains 15 residues. CDR3 coding DNA: TGTGCCAGCAGCTCGACAGGGGGCTCAGGAGAGACCCAGTACTTC. The encoded protein is CASSSTGGSGETQYF.